Sequencing of this T cell receptor beta chain was carried out in a study of blood T cell repertoires in COVID-19. The overall study: COVID-19 samples, acute and convalescent, were from the United States, Italy and Spain. The analysed material was cDNA or gDNA that came from T cells, B-cell-depleted T cells, or PBMCs.

Germline values: CDR1 SGHRS, CDR2 YFSETQ. The CDR3 is 16 residues long. V was trimmed by 0 bases and J by 0 bases, leaving 11 bases between them. Per the original data handling: Cell counts per sample came from amplifying reference gene primers. Some clones are missing from TCRdb's copy, which holds only in-frame ones; the method was immunoSEQ multiplex PCR. V and J calls and clone size are given by that table; D and trimming were obtained from the DNA. The sample lists 130,000 or so clones; approximately 81% were seen once. The material sequenced was peripheral blood. The J gene is TRBJ2-3, the V gene TRBV5-1; the D gene is possibly TRBD2 (6 bases). This TCR came from a man aged 55 to 69 with acute or convalescent COVID-19. Here the CDR3 DNA reads TGCGCCAGCAGCTTGGCCCGGGACTCCAGCACAGATACGCAGTATTTT. It encodes CASSLARDSSTDTQYF.